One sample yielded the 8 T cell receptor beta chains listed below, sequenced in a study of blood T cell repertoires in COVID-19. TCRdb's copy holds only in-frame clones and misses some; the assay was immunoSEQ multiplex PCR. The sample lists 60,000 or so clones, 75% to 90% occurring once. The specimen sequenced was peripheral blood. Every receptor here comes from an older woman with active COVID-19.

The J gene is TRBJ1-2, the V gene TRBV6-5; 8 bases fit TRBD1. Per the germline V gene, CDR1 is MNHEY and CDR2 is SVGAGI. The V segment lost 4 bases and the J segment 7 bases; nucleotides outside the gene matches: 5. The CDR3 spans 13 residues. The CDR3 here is CASSSHRGFGYTF. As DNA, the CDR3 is TGTGCCAGCAGTTCACACAGGGGGTTTGGCTACACCTTC.

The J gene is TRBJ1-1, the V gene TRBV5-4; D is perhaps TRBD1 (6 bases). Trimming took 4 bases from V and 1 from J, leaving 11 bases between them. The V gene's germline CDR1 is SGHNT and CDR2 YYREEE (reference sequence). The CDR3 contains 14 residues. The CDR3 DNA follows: TGTGCCAGCAGCCGGGGGGGGCCGAACACTGAAGCTTTCTTT. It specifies CASSRGGPNTEAFF.

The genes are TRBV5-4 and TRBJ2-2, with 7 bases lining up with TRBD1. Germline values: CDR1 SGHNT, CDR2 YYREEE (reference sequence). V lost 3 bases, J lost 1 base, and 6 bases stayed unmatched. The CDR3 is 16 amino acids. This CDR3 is CASSSRTGMNTGELFF. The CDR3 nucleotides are TGTGCCAGCAGCTCCCGGACAGGAATGAACACCGGGGAGCTGTTTTTT.

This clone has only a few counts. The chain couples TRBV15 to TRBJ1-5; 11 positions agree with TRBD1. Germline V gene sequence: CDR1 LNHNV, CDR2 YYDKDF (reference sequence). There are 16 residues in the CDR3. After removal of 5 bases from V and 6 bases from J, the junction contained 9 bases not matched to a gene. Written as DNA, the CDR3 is TGTGCCACCAGCCTTGGACAGGGGGCGACGAGTCAGCCCCAGCATTTT. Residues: CATSLGQGATSQPQHF.

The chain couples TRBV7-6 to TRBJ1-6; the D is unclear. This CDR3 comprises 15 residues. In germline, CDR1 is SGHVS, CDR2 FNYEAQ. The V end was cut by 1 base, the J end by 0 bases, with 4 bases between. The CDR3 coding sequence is TGTGCCAGCAGCTTAGAGCTCTCCTATAATTCACCCCTCCACTTT. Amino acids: CASSLELSYNSPLHF.

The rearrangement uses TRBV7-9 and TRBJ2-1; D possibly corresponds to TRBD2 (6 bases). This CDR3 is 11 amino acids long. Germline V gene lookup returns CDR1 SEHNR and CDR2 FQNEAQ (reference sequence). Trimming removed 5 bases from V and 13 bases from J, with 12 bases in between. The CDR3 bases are TGTGCCAGCAGCCTACAGCGGGTTCAGTTCTTC. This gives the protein CASSLQRVQFF. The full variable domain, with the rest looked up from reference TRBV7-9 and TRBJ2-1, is DTGVSQNPRHKITKRGQNVTFRCDPISEHNRLYWYRQTLGQGPEFLTYFQNEAQLEKSRLLSDRFSAERPKGSFSTLEIQRTEQGDSAMYLCASSLQRVQFFGPGTRLTVL.

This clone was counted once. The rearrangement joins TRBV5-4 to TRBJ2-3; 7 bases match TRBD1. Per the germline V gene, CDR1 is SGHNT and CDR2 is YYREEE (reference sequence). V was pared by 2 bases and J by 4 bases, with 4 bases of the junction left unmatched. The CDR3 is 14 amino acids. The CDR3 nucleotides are TGTGCCAGCAGCTTACAGGGGATTGCAGATACGCAGTATTTT. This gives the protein CASSLQGIADTQYF.

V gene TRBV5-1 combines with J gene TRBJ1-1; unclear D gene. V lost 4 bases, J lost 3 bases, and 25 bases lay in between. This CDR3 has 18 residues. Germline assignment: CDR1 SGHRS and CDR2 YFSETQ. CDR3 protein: CASSLFPVEAKRDTEAFF. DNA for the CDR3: TGCGCCAGCAGCCTCTTCCCGGTTGAGGCCAAAAGAGACACTGAAGCTTTCTTT.